Sequencing of this T cell receptor beta chain was carried out in a study of tumor and adjacent non-tumor tissue in lung cancer. Points from the study as a whole: Normal lung showed higher cumulative top 100 clone frequency than tumor.

This sample's RNA came from whole unsorted tissue. A modified ARM-PCR protocol with three rounds of nested PCR amplified TCRbeta. TCRdb re-called the multiplex PCR reads through MiXCR, storing one row per CDR3 protein. Here the sample spans more than 75,000 distinct CDR3 sequences, roughly 75% being singletons. For this clonotype: Its target is not known. No conserved phenylalanine or tryptophan ends this CDR3, so it is likely a read error.

CDR3 length: 14 residues. Trimming shortened V by 5 bases and J by 3 bases, and 14 bases separated the two germline ends. Sequencing used lung tumor tissue. V gene TRBV12-3 or TRBV12-4 combines with J gene TRBJ2-7; D unresolved. The clonotype comes from a woman aged 70-85 years with non-small cell lung cancer. The CDR3 loop reads CASSPRDGYYEQYL. The CDR3 DNA follows: TGTGCCAGCAGTCCCCGTGACGGCTACTACGAGCAGTACTTA.